The next 11 T cell receptor beta chains were all read from a single sample in a study of blood T cells in healthy people across ages. A second about 7 to 12 cycle PCR used barcoded and J-beta primers. TCRdb analysed the 5' RACE reads with MiXCR anew, one entry per CDR3 protein. The sample includes approximately 1.5 million distinct CDR3 sequences, 30% to 35% of them seen just once. Material for sequencing was blood. These receptors were taken from a woman aged 30 to 39 in good health.

The V and J genes are TRBV7-2 and TRBJ1-5; D perhaps matches TRBD1 (6 bases). This CDR3 comprises 16 residues. Germline V gives CDR1 SGHTA, CDR2 FQGNSA. Between the trimmed V and J ends, which lost 5 bases and 6 bases, there was a span of 20 bases. In nucleotides, the CDR3 is TGTGCCAGCAGCCCCGGAGGGGGGGCGAATATTCAGCCCCAGCATTTT. Translation: CASSPGGGANIQPQHF.

The chain employs TRBV9 and TRBJ2-1; 8 bases are a match to TRBD2. From germline, CDR1 is SGDLS and CDR2 YYNGEE. There are 15 residues in the CDR3. After removal of 4 bases from V and 5 bases from J, the junction contained 8 bases not matched to a gene. The CDR3 DNA sequence: TGTGCCAGCAGCACTATTAGCGGGGTAAACAATGAGCAGTTCTTC. Residues: CASSTISGVNNEQFF.

There are a few counts of this clonotype. The chain has TRBV29-1 and TRBJ1-2; 8 bases match TRBD1. This CDR3 is 12 amino acids long. CDR1 SQVTM and CDR2 ANQGSEA come from the germline V gene. With V trimmed by 0 bases and J by 9 bases, 3 bases remained unmatched. The DNA of the CDR3 is TGCAGCGTTGAAGATGGACAGGGATGCTACACCTTC. Protein: CSVEDGQGCYTF.

This clonotype appeared a few times. The CDR3 reads CSASMGAAQETQYF. The CDR3 bases are TGCAGTGCTAGTATGGGGGCGGCCCAAGAGACCCAGTACTTC. The V call is TRBV20-1, the J call TRBJ2-5; D may be TRBD1 (6 bases). This CDR3 spans 14 amino acids. V lost 3 bases to trimming and J lost 1 base, with 12 bases between them. The germline gives CDR1 DFQATT, CDR2 SNEGSKA (reference sequence).

The gene calls are TRBV10-3 and TRBJ2-7; the match to TRBD2 covers 12 bases. The ends lost 6 bases at V and 1 base at J; junction bases unmatched: 7. This CDR3 region has 16 residues. Germline V gene data show CDR1 as ENHRY and CDR2 as SYGVKD. The CDR3 DNA follows: TGTGCCATCAGGACTAGCGGGAGAGGTTGGTCCTACGAGCAGTACTTC. Translated, it gives CAIRTSGRGWSYEQYF.

The chain combines TRBV7-2 with TRBJ2-5; 8 bases align to TRBD2. With V trimmed by 4 bases and J by 1 base, 8 bases remained unmatched. The length of the CDR3 is 16 residues. From germline, CDR1 is SGHTA and CDR2 FQGNSA. Here the CDR3 reads CASSSSTSAIQETQYF. The CDR3 region has the DNA TGTGCCAGCAGCTCCTCGACTAGCGCCATCCAAGAGACCCAGTACTTC. The whole variable domain, remainder taken from reference TRBV7-2 and TRBJ2-5, is GAGVSQSPSNKVTEKGKDVELRCDPISGHTALYWYRQSLGQGLEFLIYFQGNSAPDKSGLPSDRFSAERTGGSVSTLTIQRTQQEDSAVYLCASSSSTSAIQETQYFGPGTRLLVL.

The chain has TRBV28 and TRBJ2-7; 11 nucleotides agree with TRBD1. The germline V gene has CDR1 MDHEN and CDR2 SYDVKM. Unmatched junction bases numbered 4, after V lost 0 bases and J lost 0 bases. The CDR3 runs to 17 residues. The CDR3 is CASSLWGQGVSSYEQYF. CDR3 DNA sequence: TGTGCCAGCAGTTTATGGGGACAGGGGGTTAGCTCCTACGAGCAGTACTTC.

In its sample, this clonotype was seen a few times. The chain couples TRBV12-3 or TRBV12-4 to TRBJ1-1; D is uncertain. V lost 3 bases, J lost 3 bases, and 11 bases lay in between. This CDR3 contains 14 residues. The CDR3 sequence: CASSFLERDTEAFF. The CDR3 DNA reads as TGTGCCAGCAGTTTTTTAGAGCGGGACACTGAAGCTTTCTTT.

This clonotype was picked up many times. The chain combines TRBV6-6 with TRBJ2-1; possible D gene TRBD1, 5 bases. CDR1 is MNHNY and CDR2 is SVGAGI in the germline V gene (reference sequence). Trimming pared 2 bases from V and 6 bases from J, leaving 5 bases between. The CDR3 sequence is 12 residues long. This CDR3 is CASSYDSNEQFF. CDR3 DNA sequence: TGTGCCAGCAGTTACGACAGCAATGAGCAGTTCTTC.

The rearrangement uses TRBV9 and TRBJ1-2, with 7 bases lining up with TRBD1. CDR1 and CDR2 (germline): SGDLS, YYNGEE. V lost 0 bases to trimming and J lost 5 bases; unmatched junction nucleotides: 4. The CDR3 is 14 amino acids. DNA for the CDR3: TGTGCCAGCAGCGTAGGAGGGACAGATTATGGCTACACCTTC. It specifies CASSVGGTDYGYTF.

This clonotype was counted once. J is TRBJ2-7 and V is TRBV4-1; 7 bases map to TRBD1. Germline V gene data show CDR1 as MGHRA and CDR2 as YSYEKL. Losses at the gene ends were 5 bases for V and 6 bases for J; bases not matched to a gene: 10. The length of the CDR3 is 14 residues. The CDR3: CASSSTGVSCEQYF. The CDR3 DNA follows: TGCGCCAGCAGCTCTACAGGGGTGAGCTGCGAGCAGTACTTC.